This record covers a single T cell receptor (beta chain). Its antigen is unknown. The source of the sample is a study of beta chain features in type 1 diabetes. Notes on the study in general: Within the patient group, naive, central memory and Treg TCRB repertoires appeared more similar to each other than within healthy donors. Type 1 diabetes patients had moderately but significantly shorter TCRB CDR3s in all four CD4+ subsets.

Staining for CD45RO/CCR7/CD25/CD127/CD95/CD27 allowed sorting of CD4+ naive, central memory, regulatory and stem cell-like memory cells. cDNA synthesis used the whole RNA isolate, giving expressed TCRB sequences. Sequencing was performed with immunoSEQ multiplex PCR; in TCRdb, only in-frame clones are kept and a portion is missing. Of around 120,000 clones in the sample, 15% to 20% are singletons; the top ten hold around 2.6%. Germline values: CDR1 SGDLS, CDR2 YYNGEE. Trimming pared 4 bases from V and 3 bases from J, leaving 17 bases between. This CDR3 is built from 15 residues. The sample comprised central memory CD4+ T cells from blood. This receptor was obtained from a man aged 18 to 35 with type 1 diabetes. The genes are TRBV9 and TRBJ2-7; the D gene could be TRBD1 or TRBD2 (6 bases each). This CDR3 reads CASSPRRGNSYEQYF. The CDR3 nucleotides are TGTGCCAGCAGCCCCCGGAGGGGGAACAGCTACGAGCAGTACTTC.